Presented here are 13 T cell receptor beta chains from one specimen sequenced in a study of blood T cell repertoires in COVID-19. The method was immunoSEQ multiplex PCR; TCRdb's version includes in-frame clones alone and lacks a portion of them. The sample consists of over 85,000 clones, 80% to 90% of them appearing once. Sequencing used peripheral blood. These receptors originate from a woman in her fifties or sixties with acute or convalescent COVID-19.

The CDR3 DNA is TGTGCCAGCAGCTTGGTACAGGGCTATGGCTACACCTTC. Protein product: CASSLVQGYGYTF. The V gene is TRBV7-9, the J gene TRBJ1-2; D is perhaps TRBD1 (6 bases). In germline, CDR1 is SEHNR, CDR2 FQNEAQ (reference sequence). The ends were cut back, 3 bases at V and 4 bases at J, with 9 bases in the middle. The CDR3 consists of 13 residues. Full variable domain (rest looked up from reference TRBV7-9 and TRBJ1-2): DTGVSQNPRHKITKRGQNVTFRCDPISEHNRLYWYRQTLGQGPEFLTYFQNEAQLEKSRLLSDRFSAERPKGSFSTLEIQRTEQGDSAMYLCASSLVQGYGYTFGSGTRLTVV.

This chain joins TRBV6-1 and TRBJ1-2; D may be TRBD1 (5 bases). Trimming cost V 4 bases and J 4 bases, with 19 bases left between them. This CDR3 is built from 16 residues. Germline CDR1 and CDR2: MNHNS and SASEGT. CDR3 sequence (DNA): TGTGCCAGCAGTGTCGGGCAGGGCACCGACTTCTATGGCTACACCTTC. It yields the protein CASSVGQGTDFYGYTF.

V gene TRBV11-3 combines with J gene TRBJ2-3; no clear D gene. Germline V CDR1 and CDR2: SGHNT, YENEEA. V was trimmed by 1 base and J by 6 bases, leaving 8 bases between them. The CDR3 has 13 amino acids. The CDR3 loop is CASSLGARDTQYF. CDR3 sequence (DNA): TGTGCCAGCAGCTTAGGGGCCAGGGATACGCAGTATTTT.

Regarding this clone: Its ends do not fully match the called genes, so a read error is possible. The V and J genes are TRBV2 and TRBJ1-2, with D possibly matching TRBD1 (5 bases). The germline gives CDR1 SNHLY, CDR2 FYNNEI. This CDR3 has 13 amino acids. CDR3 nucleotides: TGTGCCAGCAGTCTCAGGGTAGAATATGACTACACCTTC. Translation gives CASSLRVEYDYTF.

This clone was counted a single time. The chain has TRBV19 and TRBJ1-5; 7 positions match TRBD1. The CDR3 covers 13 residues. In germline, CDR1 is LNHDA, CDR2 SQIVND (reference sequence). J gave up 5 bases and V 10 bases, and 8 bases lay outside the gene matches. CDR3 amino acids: CATRQGFYQPQHF. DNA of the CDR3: TGTGCCACCCGACAGGGTTTTTATCAGCCCCAGCATTTT. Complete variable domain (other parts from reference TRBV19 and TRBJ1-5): DGGITQSPKYLFRKEGQNVTLSCEQNLNHDAMYWYRQDPGQGLRLIYYSQIVNDFQKGDIAEGYSVSREKKESFPLTVTSAQKNPTAFYLCATRQGFYQPQHFGDGTRLSIL.

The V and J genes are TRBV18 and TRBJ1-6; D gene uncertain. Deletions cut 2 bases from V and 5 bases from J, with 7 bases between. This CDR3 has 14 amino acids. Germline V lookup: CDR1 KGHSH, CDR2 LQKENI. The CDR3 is CASSPTDDNSPLHF. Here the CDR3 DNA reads TGTGCCAGCTCACCAACAGACGATAATTCACCCCTCCACTTT. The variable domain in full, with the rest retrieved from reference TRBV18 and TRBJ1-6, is NAGVMQNPRHLVRRRGQEARLRCSPMKGHSHVYWYRQLPEEGLKFMVYLQKENIIDESGMPKERFSAEFPKEGPSILRIQQVVRGDSAAYFCASSPTDDNSPLHFGNGTRLTVT.

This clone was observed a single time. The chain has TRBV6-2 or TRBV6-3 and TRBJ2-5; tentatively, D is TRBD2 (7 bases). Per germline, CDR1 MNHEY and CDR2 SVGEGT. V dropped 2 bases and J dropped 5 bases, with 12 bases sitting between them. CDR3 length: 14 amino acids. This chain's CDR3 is CASSYRSGGETQYF. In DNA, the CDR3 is TGTGCCAGCAGTTACAGGTCGGGGGGCGAGACCCAGTACTTC.

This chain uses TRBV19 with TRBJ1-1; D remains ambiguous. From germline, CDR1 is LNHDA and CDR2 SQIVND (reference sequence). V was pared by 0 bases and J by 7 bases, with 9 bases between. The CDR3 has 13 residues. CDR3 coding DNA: TGTGCCAGTAGTATAGAAGAGGGATATGAAGCTTTCTTT. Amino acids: CASSIEEGYEAFF.

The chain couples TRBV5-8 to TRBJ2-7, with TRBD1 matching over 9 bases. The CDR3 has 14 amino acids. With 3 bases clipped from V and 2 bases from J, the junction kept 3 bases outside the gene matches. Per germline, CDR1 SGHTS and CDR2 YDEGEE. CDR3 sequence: CASSSGQGTYEQYF. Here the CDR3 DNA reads TGTGCCAGCAGCTCCGGACAGGGGACCTACGAGCAGTACTTC. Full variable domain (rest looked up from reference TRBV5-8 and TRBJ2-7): EAGVTQSPTHLIKTRGQQATLRCSPISGHTSVYWYQQALGLGLQFLLWYDEGEERNRGNFPPRFSGRQFPNYSSELNVNALELEDSALYLCASSSGQGTYEQYFGPGTRLTVT.

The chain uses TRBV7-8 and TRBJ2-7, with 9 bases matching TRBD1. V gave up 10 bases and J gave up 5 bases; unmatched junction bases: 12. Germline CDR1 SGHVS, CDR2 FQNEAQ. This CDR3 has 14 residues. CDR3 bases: TGTGCCACCGAGCGGGACAGGGTGCCGAACGAGCAGTACTTC. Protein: CATERDRVPNEQYF.

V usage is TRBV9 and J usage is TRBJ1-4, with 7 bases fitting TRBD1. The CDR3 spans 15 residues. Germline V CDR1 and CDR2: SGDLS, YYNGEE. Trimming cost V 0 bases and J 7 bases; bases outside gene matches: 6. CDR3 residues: CASSVGTGLSEKLFF. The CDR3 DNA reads TGTGCCAGCAGCGTAGGGACAGGCTTAAGTGAAAAACTGTTTTTT.

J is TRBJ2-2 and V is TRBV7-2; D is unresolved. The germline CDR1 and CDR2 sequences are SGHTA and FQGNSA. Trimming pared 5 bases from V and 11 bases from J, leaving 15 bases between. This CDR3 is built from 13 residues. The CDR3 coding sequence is TGTGCCAGCAGCCTGACAACATCGTTAGAGCTGTTTTTT. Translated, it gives CASSLTTSLELFF. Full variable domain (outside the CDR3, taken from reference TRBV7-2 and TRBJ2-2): GAGVSQSPSNKVTEKGKDVELRCDPISGHTALYWYRQSLGQGLEFLIYFQGNSAPDKSGLPSDRFSAERTGGSVSTLTIQRTQQEDSAVYLCASSLTTSLELFFGEGSRLTVL.

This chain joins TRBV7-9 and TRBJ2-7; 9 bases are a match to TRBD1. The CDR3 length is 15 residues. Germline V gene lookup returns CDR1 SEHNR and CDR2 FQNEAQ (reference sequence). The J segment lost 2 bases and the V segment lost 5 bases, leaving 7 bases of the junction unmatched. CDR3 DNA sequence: TGTGCCAGCAGCCCACGGGACAGGGTAACCTACGAGCAGTACTTC. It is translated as CASSPRDRVTYEQYF.